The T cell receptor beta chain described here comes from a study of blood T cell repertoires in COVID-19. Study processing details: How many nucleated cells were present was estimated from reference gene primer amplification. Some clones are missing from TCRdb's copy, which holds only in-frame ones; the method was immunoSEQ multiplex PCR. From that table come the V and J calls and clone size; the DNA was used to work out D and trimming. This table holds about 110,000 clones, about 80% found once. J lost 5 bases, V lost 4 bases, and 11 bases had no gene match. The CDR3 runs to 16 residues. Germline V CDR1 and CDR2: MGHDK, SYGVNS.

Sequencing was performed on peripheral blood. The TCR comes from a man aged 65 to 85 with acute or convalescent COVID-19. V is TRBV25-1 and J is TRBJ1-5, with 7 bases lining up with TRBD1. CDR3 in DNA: TGTGCCAGCAGTGGACCCCTCGACAGGGCCGATCAGCCCCAGCATTTT. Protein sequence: CASSGPLDRADQPQHF.